This is a list of T cell receptor beta chains from one sample in a study of CD8 T cells in cerebrospinal fluid in Alzheimer's disease. TCRdb processed the 10x single-cell sequencing reads again and assigns one entry to each CDR3 protein, with no DNA. The repertoire table contains 850 to 1,300 distinct CDR3 sequences. The material sequenced was cerebrospinal fluid. The receptors come from a human donor in good health. Both conserved end residues are part of each CDR3. Clone size is given for some rows only: seen once, a few or many times, or a class if the clone is expanded.

abundance: .; v_gene: TRBV24-1; j_gene: TRBJ2-1; CDR3aa: CATSDLTAGDSSYNEQFF
abundance: large; v_gene: TRBV3-1; j_gene: TRBJ2-1; CDR3aa: CASSQERGVVMFNEQFF
abundance: medium-sized; v_gene: TRBV5-1; j_gene: TRBJ2-7; CDR3aa: CASSRPGWDEQYF
abundance: medium-sized; v_gene: TRBV11-2; j_gene: TRBJ2-2; CDR3aa: CATLVPRGGELFF
abundance: medium-sized; v_gene: TRBV4-2; j_gene: TRBJ1-3; CDR3aa: CASSQFQGVSGNTIYF
abundance: large; v_gene: TRBV28; j_gene: TRBJ2-5; CDR3aa: CASSKGVGLTQETQYF
abundance: large; v_gene: TRBV28; j_gene: TRBJ2-5; CDR3aa: CASRVGRTLTRETQYF
abundance: large; v_gene: TRBV5-1; j_gene: TRBJ2-7; CDR3aa: CASSLAGVGYEQYF
abundance: large; v_gene: TRBV7-9; j_gene: TRBJ2-1; CDR3aa: CASSPLGEVDNEQFF
abundance: medium-sized; v_gene: TRBV29-1; j_gene: TRBJ2-5; CDR3aa: CSGTGETQETQYF
abundance: .; v_gene: TRBV5-1; j_gene: TRBJ2-3; CDR3aa: CASSYQGASTDTQYF
abundance: medium-sized; v_gene: TRBV2; j_gene: TRBJ2-2; CDR3aa: CASSVRTSGMIGELFF
abundance: .; v_gene: TRBV28; j_gene: TRBJ1-3; CDR3aa: CASSLPGTVGNTIYF
abundance: large; v_gene: TRBV4-2; j_gene: TRBJ2-5; CDR3aa: CASSQSRSGSHQETQYF
abundance: large; v_gene: TRBV2; j_gene: TRBJ2-3; CDR3aa: CASSLGGGGTDTQYF
abundance: medium-sized; v_gene: TRBV7-9; j_gene: TRBJ2-3; CDR3aa: CASSDASGGDTQYF
abundance: medium-sized; v_gene: TRBV5-1; j_gene: TRBJ2-3; CDR3aa: CASSLKFQLAGASHRNEDTQYF